This T cell receptor beta chain was observed in a study of beta chain features in type 1 diabetes. This clone showed up just a few times. J was trimmed by 2 bases and V by 7 bases; bases with no gene match: 2. The CDR3 is 12 residues long. CDR1 and CDR2 (germline): SGHRS, YFSETQ. The investigators reverse transcribed all of the isolated RNA, so they sequenced expressed TCRB transcripts. Here immunoSEQ multiplex PCR was the method, and the copy in TCRdb shows in-frame clones only, minus some. The table includes 390,000 or so clones, over 11% detected once. Sequencing was carried out using naive CD4+ T cells from blood. The sequence derives from a man aged 30 to 45 in good health. The rearrangement uses TRBV5-1 and TRBJ1-2, with TRBD1 matching over 7 bases. CDR3: CASGRGNYGYTF. The CDR3, as DNA: TGCGCCAGCGGCAGGGGGAACTATGGCTACACCTTC.